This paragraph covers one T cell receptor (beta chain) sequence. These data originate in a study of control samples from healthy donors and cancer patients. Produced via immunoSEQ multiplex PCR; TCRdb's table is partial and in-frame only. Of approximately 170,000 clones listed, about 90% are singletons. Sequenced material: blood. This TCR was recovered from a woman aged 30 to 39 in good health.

The CDR3 spells CASSLTPSGGLTDTQYF. CDR3 nucleotide sequence: TGTGCCAGCAGCTTAACCCCAAGCGGGGGTCTAACAGATACGCAGTATTTT. This chain links TRBV13 with TRBJ2-3, with 8 bases fitting TRBD2. Germline CDR1 and CDR2: PRHDT and FYEKMQ (reference sequence). The V gene end was trimmed by 2 bases and the J gene end by 3 bases; junction bases not matched to a gene: 10. The CDR3 has 17 residues.